The present T cell receptor beta chain was sequenced within a study of response to subunit inactivated influenza vaccine. Study outcomes and limitations: That few new T cells are recruited by each seasonal influenza vaccination was the authors' suggestion.

Per germline, CDR1 DFQATT and CDR2 SNEGSKA (reference sequence). There are 15 residues in the CDR3. V gave up 4 bases and J gave up 0 bases, with 13 bases separating them. TCRdb recomputed calls from the RT-PCR reads with MiXCR, one row per CDR3 protein. Of approximately 680,000 distinct CDR3 sequences detected, 15% to 19% appear once; the ten largest clones hold around 10%. Concerning this clonotype: The antigen is not known.

The TCR sequence derives from a man in his forties or fifties who received an inactivated influenza vaccine. The chain recombines TRBV20-1 with TRBJ2-4, with D maybe TRBD1 (5 bases). The input for sequencing was PBMCs from blood, taken about 11 days after vaccination. This CDR3 is CSAIAAREAKNIQYF. DNA of the CDR3: TGCAGTGCTATAGCTGCCAGGGAAGCCAAAAACATTCAGTACTTC.